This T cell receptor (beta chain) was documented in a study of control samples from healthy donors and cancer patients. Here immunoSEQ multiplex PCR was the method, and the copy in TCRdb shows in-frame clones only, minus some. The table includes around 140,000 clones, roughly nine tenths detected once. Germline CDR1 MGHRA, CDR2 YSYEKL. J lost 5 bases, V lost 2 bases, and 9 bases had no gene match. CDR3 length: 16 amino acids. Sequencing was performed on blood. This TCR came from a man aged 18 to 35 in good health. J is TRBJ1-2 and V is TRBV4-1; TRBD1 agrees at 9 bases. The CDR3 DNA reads TGCGCCAGCAGCCAAATACAAACAGGGGGCGGTTATGGCTACACCTTC. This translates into CASSQIQTGGGYGYTF.